This TCR beta chain was found in a study of OX40 agonist ivuxolimab in advanced cancers. Across the study: Patients were given ivuxolimab, an antibody that agonizes OX40 (CD134).

The CDR3 contains 14 residues. Germline lookup yields CDR1 MGHRA and CDR2 YSYEKL. Trimming took 0 bases from V and 2 from J, leaving 7 bases between them. Sequencing was performed with immunoSEQ multiplex PCR; in TCRdb, only in-frame clones are kept and a portion is missing. The table shows about 69,000 clones, with roughly 87% occurring only once. The sample here was CD4+ or CD8+ T cells sorted from blood, taken in a trial of the OX40 agonist ivuxolimab. The chain uses TRBV4-1 and TRBJ1-2; D is undetermined. This receptor was taken from an adult with an advanced solid tumor such as melanoma, head and neck, liver or kidney cancer. The CDR3 here is CASSQEVKNYGYTF. The DNA of the CDR3 is TGCGCCAGCAGCCAAGAGGTAAAAAACTATGGCTACACCTTC.